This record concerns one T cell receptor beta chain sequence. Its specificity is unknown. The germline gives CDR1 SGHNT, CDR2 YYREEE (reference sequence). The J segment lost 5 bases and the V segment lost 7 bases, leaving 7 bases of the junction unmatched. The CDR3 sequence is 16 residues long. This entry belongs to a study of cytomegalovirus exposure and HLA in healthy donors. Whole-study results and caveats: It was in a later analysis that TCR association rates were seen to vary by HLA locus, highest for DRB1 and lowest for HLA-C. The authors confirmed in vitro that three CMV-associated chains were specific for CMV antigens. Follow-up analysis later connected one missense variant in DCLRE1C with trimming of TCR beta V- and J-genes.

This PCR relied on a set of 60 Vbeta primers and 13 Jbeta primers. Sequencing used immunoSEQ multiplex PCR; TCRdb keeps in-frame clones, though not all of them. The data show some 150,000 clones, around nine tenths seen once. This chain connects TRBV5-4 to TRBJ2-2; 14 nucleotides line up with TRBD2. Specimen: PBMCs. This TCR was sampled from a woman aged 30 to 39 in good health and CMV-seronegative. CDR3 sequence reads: CASGHRTSGRTGELFF. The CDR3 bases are TGTGCCAGCGGACACCGGACTAGCGGGAGGACCGGGGAGCTGTTTTTT.